Following are 24 T cell receptor beta chains from one sample sequenced in a study of beta chain features in type 1 diabetes. Broader study findings: Type 1 diabetes patients had moderately but significantly shorter TCRB CDR3s in all four CD4+ subsets.

All of the isolated RNA was reverse transcribed, so expressed TCRB transcripts were sequenced. Produced via immunoSEQ multiplex PCR; TCRdb's table is partial and in-frame only. The data hold 300,000 to 350,000 clones, with roughly a tenth observed a single time. These receptors are not linked to any known antigen. Input material: central memory CD4+ T cells from blood. These receptors were taken from a man younger than 45 with type 1 diabetes.

This clone has ten or more counts. This sequence joins TRBV28 and TRBJ1-5; unclear D gene. The CDR3 runs 11 residues. Germline assignment: CDR1 MDHEN and CDR2 SYDVKM. The CDR3 DNA follows: TGTTCATCTTCTAGCAATCAGCCCCAGCATTTT. Translation: CSSSSNQPQHF.

This clone was counted between two and nine times. The identical CDR3 is also encoded by other nucleotide sequences in the sample. The rearrangement links TRBV7-9 to TRBJ2-7; 7 bases are shared with TRBD1. The CDR3 length is 15 residues. In germline, CDR1 is SEHNR, CDR2 FQNEAQ (reference sequence). With V trimmed by 3 bases and J by 0 bases, 5 bases remained unmatched. CDR3 sequence (DNA): TGTGCCAGCAGCTTGGGACAGTGGAGCTCCTACGAGCAGTACTTC. Amino acid sequence: CASSLGQWSSYEQYF.

In this sample, this clone turned up a few times. The chain employs TRBV7-7 and TRBJ2-5, with D possibly being TRBD1 or TRBD2 (6 bases each). Germline CDR1 is SSHAT and CDR2 is FNYEAQ (reference sequence). The CDR3 is 15 amino acids. V was trimmed by 1 base and J by 4 bases, leaving 13 bases between them. The CDR3 here is CASSLEGGLGETQYF. CDR3 DNA sequence: TGTGCCAGCAGCTTAGAAGGGGGGCTGGGAGAGACCCAGTACTTC.

This clone showed up many times. V is TRBV25-1 and J is TRBJ2-3; a possible D gene is TRBD1 (6 bases). The CDR3 consists of 12 residues. Germline V lookup: CDR1 MGHDK, CDR2 SYGVNS. Between the trimmed V and J ends, which lost 3 bases and 11 bases, there was a span of 12 bases. CDR3 loop: CASSDLGTRQYF. As DNA, the CDR3 is TGTGCCAGCAGTGATCTTGGGACAAGGCAGTATTTT.

This clone has only a few counts. This rearrangement joins TRBV5-1 to TRBJ1-1; D is possibly TRBD1 (6 bases). Germline V gene sequence: CDR1 SGHRS, CDR2 YFSETQ. V was cut by 0 bases and J by 2 bases, with 14 bases left in between. The CDR3 covers 16 residues. The CDR3 region is CASSLGPKDSNTEAFF. The CDR3 bases are TGCGCCAGCAGCTTGGGCCCGAAGGACAGTAACACTGAAGCTTTCTTT.

This clone was found a few times. V usage is TRBV29-1 and J usage is TRBJ2-5, with a possible D match to TRBD1 (5 bases). The J call is uncertain, as TRBJ2-7 better fits the DNA end. This CDR3 is 13 amino acids long. Germline V gene data show CDR1 as SQVTM and CDR2 as ANQGSEA. DNA for the CDR3: TGCAGCGTTGTTGGCCAGGGTACCGACGAGCAGTACTTC. Its protein product is CSVVGQGTDEQYF.

V gene TRBV2 combines with J gene TRBJ2-5; D perhaps matches TRBD2 (6 bases). Trimming removed 7 bases at V and 0 bases at J, with 9 bases between. In germline, CDR1 is SNHLY, CDR2 FYNNEI. The CDR3 totals 13 residues. The CDR3: CASNAGYQETQYF. As DNA, the CDR3 is TGTGCCAGCAATGCGGGGTACCAAGAGACCCAGTACTTC. The entire variable domain, with the rest obtained from reference TRBV2 and TRBJ2-5, is as follows: EPEVTQTPSHQVTQMGQEVILRCVPISNHLYFYWYRQILGQKVEFLVSFYNNEISEKSEIFDDQFSVERPDGSNFTLKIRSTKLEDSAMYFCASNAGYQETQYFGPGTRLLVL.

This clone was counted between two and nine times. The chain links TRBV19 to TRBJ1-5; possibly TRBD1 for D (6 bases). CDR1 and CDR2 (germline): LNHDA, SQIVND (reference sequence). The germline V and J ends were trimmed by 4 bases and 3 bases, with 19 bases remaining between them. The CDR3 runs 17 residues. The CDR3 region is CASSTQSLRTANQPQHF. In DNA form, the CDR3 reads TGTGCCAGTAGTACCCAGAGTCTCCGGACAGCCAATCAGCCCCAGCATTTT.

This clone was seen at least ten times. The rearrangement links TRBV2 to TRBJ2-1; possibly TRBD2 for D (6 bases). With 9 bases removed from V and 7 bases from J, the gap between germline ends came to 13 bases. Germline CDR1 and CDR2: SNHLY and FYNNEI. The CDR3 contains 12 residues. The CDR3 DNA follows: TGTGCCAGTTTGACCGCGGGGAATGAGCAGTTCTTC. The encoded protein is CASLTAGNEQFF.

This sequence joins TRBV5-1 and TRBJ2-7, with a tentative D call TRBD1 (6 bases). V was cut by 0 bases and J by 5 bases, with 6 bases left in between. This CDR3 is 12 amino acids long. The germline V gene encodes CDR1 SGHRS and CDR2 YFSETQ. CDR3 DNA sequence: TGCGCCAGCAGCTTGGGACAGGACGAGCAGTACTTC. This codes for CASSLGQDEQYF.

This clone was observed a few times. The chain carries TRBV6-9 and TRBJ2-7, with D hard to call. There are 9 residues in the CDR3. Trimming stripped 6 bases from V and 3 bases from J, with 0 bases between. Germline CDR1 and CDR2: MNHGY and SVAAGI. The CDR3 sequence: CASSYEQYF. CDR3 nucleotide sequence: TGTGCCAGCAGCTACGAGCAGTACTTC.

The rearrangement links TRBV30 to TRBJ2-1, with TRBD2 identical over 8 bases. The ends lost 0 bases at V and 4 bases at J; junction bases unmatched: 8. The CDR3 spans 16 residues. The germline gives CDR1 GTSNPN, CDR2 SVGIG (reference sequence). This CDR3 reads CAWSVFRGGPYNEQFF. CDR3 nucleotides: TGTGCCTGGAGTGTTTTCCGCGGGGGGCCGTACAATGAGCAGTTCTTC.

This chain uses TRBV6-6 with TRBJ1-3; no definite D call. V was clipped by 2 bases and J by 4 bases, with 12 bases between them. Germline V gene lookup returns CDR1 MNHNY and CDR2 SVGAGI (reference sequence). This CDR3 comprises 15 residues. In DNA, the CDR3 is TGTGCCAGCAGTTACGGCCCCTCGTCGGGAAACACCATATATTTT. Amino acids: CASSYGPSSGNTIYF.

This clone has at least ten counts. The chain couples TRBV5-6 to TRBJ2-5, with D perhaps matching TRBD1 or TRBD2 (5 bases each). The CDR3 is 13 residues long. Trimming stripped 7 bases from V and 5 bases from J, with 15 bases between. Germline CDR1 is SGHDT and CDR2 is YYEEEE. CDR3 coding DNA: TGTGCCAGCCGCTCCCAGTGGGGGGAGACCCAGTACTTC. This sequence encodes CASRSQWGETQYF.

This clone was detected a few times. This sequence joins TRBV5-6 and TRBJ2-1; the D is unclear. The CDR3 length is 15 residues. V was pared by 4 bases and J by 7 bases, with 18 bases between. The V gene's germline CDR1 is SGHDT and CDR2 YYEEEE. The CDR3 is CASSPSPEGWNEQFF. DNA for the CDR3: TGTGCCAGCAGCCCTTCCCCTGAAGGATGGAATGAGCAGTTCTTC.

The chain joins TRBV5-1 to TRBJ2-3, with 11 bases lining up with TRBD1. Per germline, CDR1 SGHRS and CDR2 YFSETQ. The J segment lost 0 bases and the V segment lost 4 bases, leaving 7 bases of the junction unmatched. This CDR3 is built from 17 residues. CDR3 residues: CASSPRTGGSSTDTQYF. The DNA for the CDR3 is TGCGCCAGCAGCCCACGGACAGGGGGCTCTAGCACAGATACGCAGTATTTT.

The table lists this clone with a few counts. The CDR3 nucleotides are TGCGCCAGCAGCTCCTCTTTGAGGGCATCAGTCCCAGATACGCAGTATTTT. Protein sequence: CASSSSLRASVPDTQYF. The gene calls are TRBV5-1 and TRBJ2-3, with a weak D call TRBD2 (5 bases). Germline V gene data show CDR1 as SGHRS and CDR2 as YFSETQ. CDR3 length equals 17 residues. Between the trimmed V and J ends, which lost 3 bases and 4 bases, there was a span of 21 bases. The variable domain in full, with the rest retrieved from reference TRBV5-1 and TRBJ2-3, is KAGVTQTPRYLIKTRGQQVTLSCSPISGHRSVSWYQQTPGQGLQFLFEYFSETQRNKGNFPGRFSGRQFSNSRSEMNVSTLELGDSALYLCASSSSLRASVPDTQYFGPGTRLTVL.

A note on this clone: It differs at one base from a far larger clone, so likely a read error. The V and J genes are TRBV2 and TRBJ2-7, with unresolved D. Germline loops: CDR1 SNHLY, CDR2 FYNNEI. The V gene lost 0 bases and the J gene lost 7 bases, with 4 bases spanning the gap. CDR3 size: 11 residues. The CDR3 is CASSEAGEQYF. The CDR3 bases are TGTGCCAGCAGTGAAGCGGGGGAGCAGTACTTC.

This clone has at least ten counts. This chain uses TRBV5-1 with TRBJ2-3; D is ambiguous. This CDR3 comprises 12 residues. The germline CDR1 and CDR2 sequences are SGHRS and YFSETQ. V was cut by 7 bases and J by 1 base, with 7 bases left in between. In DNA form, the CDR3 reads TGCGCCAGCCTCCAAGGCACAGATACGCAGTATTTT. Amino acids: CASLQGTDTQYF.

This clone was counted only a few times. The gene calls are TRBV4-3 and TRBJ1-1, with a possible D match to TRBD1 (6 bases). Looked up from germline, CDR1 is LGHNA and CDR2 is YSLEER. The V end was cut by 4 bases, the J end by 5 bases, with 11 bases between. This CDR3 has 13 residues. The CDR3 reads CASSLQGSTEAFF. CDR3 in DNA: TGCGCCAGCAGCCTACAGGGAAGTACTGAAGCTTTCTTT.

There are a few counts of this clone. J is TRBJ2-6 and V is TRBV6-4; D possibly corresponds to TRBD2 (6 bases). CDR1 and CDR2 (germline): MRHNA, SNTAGT. This CDR3 comprises 18 residues. V lost 5 bases to trimming and J lost 0 bases, with 17 bases between them. The DNA of the CDR3 is TGTGCCAGCAGTTACCATCTCGGGGGACCCTCTGGGGCCAACGTCCTGACTTTC. Amino acids: CASSYHLGGPSGANVLTF.

CDR3 sequence reads: CASSRANEQYF. As DNA, the CDR3 is TGTGCCAGCAGTAGGGCAAACGAGCAGTACTTC. The rearrangement joins TRBV6-5 to TRBJ2-7; D not certain. V lost 5 bases to trimming and J lost 5 bases, with 7 bases between them. The CDR3 has 11 residues. Germline V gene data show CDR1 as MNHEY and CDR2 as SVGAGI.

There are a few counts of this clone. The rearrangement joins TRBV23-1 to TRBJ2-6; a weak D match, TRBD2 (5 bases). TRBV23-1 is assigned to the ORF class and has an uncertain function. The CDR3 contains 17 residues. The V end was cut by 0 bases, the J end by 2 bases, with 11 bases between. The CDR3 sequence is CASSQSNRGAGANVLTF. As DNA, the CDR3 is TGCGCCAGCAGTCAATCGAACCGGGGAGCTGGGGCCAACGTCCTGACTTTC.

The CDR3 bases are TGTGCCATCAGGGGTGCTAGCGGCTTACAAGAGACCCAGTACTTC. Translated, it gives CAIRGASGLQETQYF. V gene TRBV10-3 combines with J gene TRBJ2-5; 7 bases are a match to TRBD2. J gave up 2 bases and V 6 bases, and 9 bases lay outside the gene matches. This CDR3 is 15 amino acids long. CDR1 ENHRY and CDR2 SYGVKD come from the germline V gene.